These 25 T cell receptor beta chains came from one sample sequenced in a study of cytomegalovirus exposure and HLA in healthy donors. It was with 60 Vbeta and 13 Jbeta primers that the PCR ran. Measured with immunoSEQ multiplex PCR; TCRdb has only the in-frame clones, and not every one. The sample yields under 150,000 clones, approximately 78% seen once. The sample taken for sequencing was PBMCs. These receptors originate from a woman aged 40 to 50 in good health and CMV-seropositive.

The chain links TRBV4-2 to TRBJ1-2, with a possible D match to TRBD1 (5 bases). The germline V and J ends were trimmed by 5 bases and 7 bases, with 14 bases remaining between them. Looked up from germline, CDR1 is LGHNA and CDR2 is YNFKEQ. The CDR3 spans 13 residues. The CDR3: CASSDREGFGYTF. For the CDR3, the DNA is TGTGCCAGCAGCGACCGGGAGGGGTTTGGCTACACCTTC.

The chain combines TRBV5-1 with TRBJ2-3; 8 bases map to TRBD1. Germline V gene lookup returns CDR1 SGHRS and CDR2 YFSETQ. The CDR3 has 18 residues. The V gene end was trimmed by 5 bases and the J gene end by 0 bases; junction bases not matched to a gene: 14. CDR3 nucleotides: TGCGCCAGCAGGGTAGCAGGGGGCTTAGGGACTAGCACAGATACGCAGTATTTT. This translates into CASRVAGGLGTSTDTQYF.

The V and J genes are TRBV25-1 and TRBJ2-7, with 8 bases fitting TRBD2. The CDR3 runs to 15 residues. The trim removed 4 bases at V and 3 bases at J, leaving 8 bases unmatched. Germline V gene data show CDR1 as MGHDK and CDR2 as SYGVNS. The CDR3 DNA reads TGTGCCAGCAGTGTCCCCCGACGGGGGGGCTACGAGCAGTACTTC. This encodes CASSVPRRGGYEQYF.

V is TRBV7-2 and J is TRBJ2-5, with D possibly matching TRBD2 (5 bases). V was cut by 1 base and J by 6 bases, with 15 bases left in between. Germline CDR1 and CDR2: SGHTA and FQGNSA. CDR3 size: 15 residues. The CDR3 here is CASSLVGESTQTQYF. Written as DNA, the CDR3 is TGTGCCAGCAGCTTAGTGGGAGAGAGTACCCAGACCCAGTACTTC. The variable domain in full, completed from reference TRBV7-2 and TRBJ2-5, reads GAGVSQSPSNKVTEKGKDVELRCDPISGHTALYWYRQSLGQGLEFLIYFQGNSAPDKSGLPSDRFSAERTGGSVSTLTIQRTQQEDSAVYLCASSLVGESTQTQYFGPGTRLLVL.

This clone was seen a handful of times. This chain uses TRBV20-1 with TRBJ2-5, with D unresolved. This CDR3 comprises 11 residues. Between the trimmed V and J ends, which lost 6 bases and 2 bases, there was a span of 7 bases. Germline V gene sequence: CDR1 DFQATT, CDR2 SNEGSKA (reference sequence). Here the CDR3 reads CSAALQETQYF. CDR3 DNA: TGCAGTGCGGCTTTGCAAGAGACCCAGTACTTC.

CDR3 in DNA: TGTGCCAGCAGCCCGGACAGAGACTATGGCTACACCTTC. Translated: CASSPDRDYGYTF. The chain combines TRBV14 with TRBJ1-2; D possibly corresponds to TRBD1 (6 bases). CDR1 SGHDN and CDR2 FVKESK come from the germline V gene. V was shortened by 4 bases and J by 3 bases, with 9 bases between the two germline ends. The CDR3 runs 13 residues.

The chain uses TRBV9 and TRBJ1-3; maybe TRBD1 (6 bases). V dropped 3 bases and J dropped 4 bases, with 14 bases sitting between them. Germline CDR1 SGDLS, CDR2 YYNGEE. This CDR3 has 15 amino acids. The CDR3 here is CASSAQGTYGNTIYF. The CDR3 nucleotides are TGTGCCAGCAGCGCACAGGGTACATACGGAAACACCATATATTTT.

The chain joins TRBV15 to TRBJ2-5; 11 bases are shared with TRBD2. The J segment lost 2 bases and the V segment lost 1 base, leaving 6 bases of the junction unmatched. Germline V gene sequence: CDR1 LNHNV, CDR2 YYDKDF (reference sequence). The CDR3 has 17 residues. In DNA form, the CDR3 reads TGTGCCACCAGCAGAGGGGGGACTAGCGGAATTCAAGAGACCCAGTACTTC. It specifies CATSRGGTSGIQETQYF.

The J gene is TRBJ1-6, the V gene TRBV6-1; TRBD1 is a possible D gene (6 bases). Between the trimmed V and J ends, which lost 4 bases and 7 bases, there was a span of 14 bases. CDR1 is MNHNS, CDR2 SASEGT, per germline. This CDR3 has 15 residues. DNA for the CDR3: TGTGCCAGCAGTGGGACGGACAGAGGAAATTCACCCCTCCACTTT. Amino acids: CASSGTDRGNSPLHF.

This chain links TRBV6-1 with TRBJ2-7; no definite D call. Per germline, CDR1 MNHNS and CDR2 SASEGT. V was clipped by 1 base and J by 3 bases, with 10 bases between them. The CDR3 has 14 amino acids. The CDR3 region has the DNA TGTGCCAGCAGTGAAGGGGCCAACAACTACGAGCAGTACTTC. It specifies CASSEGANNYEQYF.

The chain recombines TRBV4-2 with TRBJ2-5, with D maybe TRBD1 (6 bases). The DNA matches TRBJ2-7 better at its end, which makes the J call doubtful. There are 16 residues in the CDR3. Germline V gene data show CDR1 as LGHNA and CDR2 as YNFKEQ. As DNA, the CDR3 is TGTGCCAGCAGCCAGGACTCCGGGACAAGCTTATACGAGCAGTACTTC. This translates into CASSQDSGTSLYEQYF.

J is TRBJ1-1 and V is TRBV5-1, with no clear D. Germline CDR1 is SGHRS and CDR2 is YFSETQ. The V gene lost 0 bases and the J gene lost 4 bases, with 7 bases spanning the gap. The CDR3 length is 13 residues. As DNA, the CDR3 is TGCGCCAGCAGCTTGGAATATTCCACTGAAGCTTTCTTT. This gives the protein CASSLEYSTEAFF.

The chain recombines TRBV2 with TRBJ1-1; the D gene is possibly TRBD1 (6 bases). CDR1 and CDR2 from the germline V gene are SNHLY and FYNNEI. The CDR3 sequence is 14 residues long. The V and J ends lost 6 bases and 5 bases respectively, with 16 bases between them. The DNA of the CDR3 is TGTGCCAGCAGACCGGGCAGGGGAGGGACTGAAGCTTTCTTT. It codes for CASRPGRGGTEAFF.

Worth noting for this clone: At one boundary the junction diverges from the germline segment, which might be a read error. The V gene is TRBV7-9, the J gene TRBJ1-1, with D perhaps TRBD1 (6 bases). Germline V gene lookup returns CDR1 SEHNR and CDR2 FQNEAQ (reference sequence). This CDR3 has 16 amino acids. The CDR3 DNA sequence: TGTTCCAGCAGCTCCGGACAGATGGTGAGGAACACTGAAGCTTTCTTT. It translates to CSSSSGQMVRNTEAFF.

The V gene is TRBV2, the J gene TRBJ2-7, with 7 positions matching TRBD1. This CDR3 is built from 14 residues. V lost 5 bases and J lost 8; bases outside the gene matches: 12. CDR1 and CDR2 (germline): SNHLY, FYNNEI. The CDR3 protein is CASSPGTVASQQYF. The CDR3 DNA reads TGTGCCAGCAGTCCCGGGACAGTTGCGAGTCAGCAGTACTTC. Supplemented by reference TRBV2 and TRBJ2-7, the full variable domain reads EPEVTQTPSHQVTQMGQEVILRCVPISNHLYFYWYRQILGQKVEFLVSFYNNEISEKSEIFDDQFSVERPDGSNFTLKIRSTKLEDSAMYFCASSPGTVASQQYFGPGTRLTVT.

The CDR3 loop reads CASRAGSPNTGELFF. As DNA, the CDR3 is TGTGCCAGCAGGGCCGGGTCGCCAAACACCGGGGAGCTGTTTTTT. The J gene is TRBJ2-2, the V gene TRBV6-1; D unclear. Trimming removed 6 bases at V and 2 bases at J, with 13 bases between. CDR1 MNHNS and CDR2 SASEGT come from the germline V gene. The CDR3 spans 15 residues.

The chain uses TRBV7-9 and TRBJ2-2; D call uncertain. The V and J ends lost 1 base and 6 bases respectively, with 6 bases between them. CDR3 size: 13 residues. Germline V gene sequence: CDR1 SEHNR, CDR2 FQNEAQ (reference sequence). The CDR3 coding sequence is TGTGCCAGCAGCTTAGAGCAGGCCGGGGAGCTGTTTTTT. It specifies CASSLEQAGELFF.

This clone occurred a few times. The chain joins TRBV9 to TRBJ2-2, with D perhaps TRBD2 (5 bases). The CDR3 contains 12 residues. The ends were cut back, 3 bases at V and 8 bases at J, with 8 bases in the middle. The germline CDR1 and CDR2 sequences are SGDLS and YYNGEE. The CDR3 sequence: CASSAPGGELFF. CDR3 in DNA: TGTGCCAGCAGCGCCCCGGGGGGGGAGCTGTTTTTT.

V and J are TRBV27 and TRBJ2-7; D unresolved. CDR3 length: 13 amino acids. V was cut by 6 bases and J by 3 bases, with 12 bases left in between. Looked up from germline, CDR1 is MNHEY and CDR2 is SMNVEV (reference sequence). In nucleotides, the CDR3 is TGTGCCAGCAGGCGAGTAGCAGACTACGAGCAGTACTTC. This codes for CASRRVADYEQYF.

This rearrangement joins TRBV5-4 to TRBJ1-1; maybe TRBD1 (6 bases). From germline, CDR1 is SGHNT and CDR2 YYREEE (reference sequence). The CDR3 is 12 amino acids. The V end was cut by 9 bases, the J end by 4 bases, with 13 bases between. Here the CDR3 DNA reads TGTGCCACTTTTGAGGGGGTCACTGAAGCTTTCTTT. Translating gives CATFEGVTEAFF.

This clone occurred a few times. Here the CDR3 reads CASSFRQGTIQPQHF. CDR3 coding DNA: TGTGCCAGCAGCTTTCGACAGGGGACGATTCAGCCCCAGCATTTT. The chain recombines TRBV6-1 with TRBJ1-5; 8 positions match TRBD1. This CDR3 is built from 15 residues. J lost 6 bases, V lost 6 bases, and 10 bases had no gene match. Germline V gene data show CDR1 as MNHNS and CDR2 as SASEGT.

J is TRBJ2-5 and V is TRBV6-5, with TRBD1 identical over 7 bases. CDR3 length: 13 residues. Germline values: CDR1 MNHEY, CDR2 SVGAGI. V shed 5 bases and J 6 bases; nucleotides not matched to a gene: 6. DNA of the CDR3: TGTGCCAGCAGTGTAACAGGGGATCAGACCCAGTACTTC. Protein sequence: CASSVTGDQTQYF.

The chain carries TRBV29-1 and TRBJ2-1; the D gene is possibly TRBD2 (6 bases). V lost 7 bases and J lost 9, with 16 bases in between. Germline assignment: CDR1 SQVTM and CDR2 ANQGSEA. The CDR3 has 12 amino acids. The CDR3: CSARLDGAEQFF. The DNA for the CDR3 is TGCAGCGCCCGACTAGACGGGGCTGAGCAGTTCTTC.

This sequence joins TRBV5-1 and TRBJ1-1; no firm D call. The CDR3 length is 14 residues. V lost 4 bases to trimming and J lost 1 base, with 11 bases between them. Per the germline V gene, CDR1 is SGHRS and CDR2 is YFSETQ. As DNA, the CDR3 is TGCGCCAGCAGCCCGGGTGGCGAGAACACTGAAGCTTTCTTT. Translated: CASSPGGENTEAFF.

The chain uses TRBV7-8 and TRBJ2-5; 9 bases agree with TRBD2. The CDR3 contains 15 residues. The germline V gene encodes CDR1 SGHVS and CDR2 FQNEAQ. The ends lost 7 bases at V and 4 bases at J; junction bases unmatched: 10. The CDR3, as DNA: TGTGCCAGCACCTCTTCTATAGCGGGAGTAGAGACCCAGTACTTC. Residues: CASTSSIAGVETQYF.